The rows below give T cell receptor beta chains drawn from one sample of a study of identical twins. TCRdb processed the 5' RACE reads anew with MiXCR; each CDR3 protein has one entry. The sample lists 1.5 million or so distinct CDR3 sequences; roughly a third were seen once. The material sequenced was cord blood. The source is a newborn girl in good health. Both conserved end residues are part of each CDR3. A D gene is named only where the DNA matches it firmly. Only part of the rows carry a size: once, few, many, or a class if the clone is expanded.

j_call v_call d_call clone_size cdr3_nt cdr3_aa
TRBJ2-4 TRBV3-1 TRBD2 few TGTGCCAGCAGCCAAGATCGTCTAGCGGGACTAGCCAAAAACATTCAGTACTTC CASSQDRLAGLAKNIQYF
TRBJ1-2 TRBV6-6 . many TGTGCCAGCAGGACCCGGGACAAATCTCGAGGCTACACCTTC CASRTRDKSRGYTF
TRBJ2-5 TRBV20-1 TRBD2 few TGCAGTGCTCCCGGACTAGCGGGGGGGCGGGAGACCCAGTACTTC CSAPGLAGGRETQYF
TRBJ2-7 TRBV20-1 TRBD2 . TGCAGTGCTAGTCGGACTAGCGGTCCTTCCTACAATGAGCAGTACTTC CSASRTSGPSYNEQYF
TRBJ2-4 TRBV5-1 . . TGCGCCAGCAGCTCGTATCTTGGGGGGCAGGGCACTGCCAAAAACATTCAGTACTTC CASSSYLGGQGTAKNIQYF
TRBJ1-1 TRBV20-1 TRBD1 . TGCAGTGCTCGGGACAGATCATACACTGAAGCTTTCTTT CSARDRSYTEAFF
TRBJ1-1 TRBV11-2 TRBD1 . TGTGCCAGCAGCTTAGGCCCAAGGGGTAAGACAGGGCCCACTGAAGCTTTCTTT CASSLGPRGKTGPTEAFF
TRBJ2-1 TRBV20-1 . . TGCAGTGCTAGCGGGCGGATTTCCTACAATGAGCAGTTCTTC CSASGRISYNEQFF
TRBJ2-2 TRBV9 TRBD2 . TGTGCCAGCACCGTAGCGGGCACCGGGGAGCTGTTTTTT CASTVAGTGELFF
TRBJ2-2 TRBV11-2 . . TGTGCCAGCAGCGCGAGTACAGTGAGCACCGGGGAGCTGTTTTTT CASSASTVSTGELFF